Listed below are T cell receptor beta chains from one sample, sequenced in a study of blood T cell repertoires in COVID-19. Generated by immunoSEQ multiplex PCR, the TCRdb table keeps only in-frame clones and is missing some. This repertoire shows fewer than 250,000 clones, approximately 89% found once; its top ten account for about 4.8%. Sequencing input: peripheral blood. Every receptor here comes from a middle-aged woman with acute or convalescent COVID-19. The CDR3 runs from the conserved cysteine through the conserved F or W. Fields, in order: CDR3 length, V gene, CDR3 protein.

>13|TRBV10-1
CASSESTRETQYF
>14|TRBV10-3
CAISEKTEIYGYTF
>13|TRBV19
CASQKGPGGELFF
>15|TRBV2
CASSEWTSNTGELFF
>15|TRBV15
CATISTSGATDTQYF
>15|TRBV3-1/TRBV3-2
CASSPRESPPDTQYF
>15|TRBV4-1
CASSRESPGVEPQHF
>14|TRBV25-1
CASSGQSANYGYTF
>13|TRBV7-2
CASSLDRVETQYF
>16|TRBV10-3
CAISEPGGAGANVLTF
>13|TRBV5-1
CASSSPGVIEAFF
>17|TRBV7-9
CASSLPAGFEGDTEAFF